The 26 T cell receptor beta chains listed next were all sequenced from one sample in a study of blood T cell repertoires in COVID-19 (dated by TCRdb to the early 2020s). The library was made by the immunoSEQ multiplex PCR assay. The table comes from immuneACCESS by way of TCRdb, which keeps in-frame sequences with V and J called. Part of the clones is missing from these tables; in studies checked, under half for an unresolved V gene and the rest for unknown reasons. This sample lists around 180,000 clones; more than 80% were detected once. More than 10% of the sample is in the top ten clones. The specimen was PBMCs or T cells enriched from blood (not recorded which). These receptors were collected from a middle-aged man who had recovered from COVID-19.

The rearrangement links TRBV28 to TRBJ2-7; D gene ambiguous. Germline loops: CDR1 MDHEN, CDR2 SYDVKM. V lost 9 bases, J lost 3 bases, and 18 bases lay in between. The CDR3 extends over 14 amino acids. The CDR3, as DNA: TGTGCCAGTTGGTCTTTCGGCAGGATCTACGAGCAGTACTTC. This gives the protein CASWSFGRIYEQYF.

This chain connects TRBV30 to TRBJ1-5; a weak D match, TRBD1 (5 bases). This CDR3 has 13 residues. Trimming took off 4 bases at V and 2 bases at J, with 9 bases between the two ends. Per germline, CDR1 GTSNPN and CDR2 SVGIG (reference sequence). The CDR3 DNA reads TGTGCCTGGAACACGGGGGGCAATCAGCCCCAGCATTTT. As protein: CAWNTGGNQPQHF.

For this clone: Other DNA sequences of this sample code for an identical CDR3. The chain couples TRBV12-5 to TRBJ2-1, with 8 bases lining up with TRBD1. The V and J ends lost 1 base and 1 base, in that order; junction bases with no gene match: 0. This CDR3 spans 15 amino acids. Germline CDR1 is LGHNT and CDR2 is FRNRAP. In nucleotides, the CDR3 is TGTGCTAGTGGTTTGGGGACAGGGTCCTACAATGAGCAGTTCTTC. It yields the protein CASGLGTGSYNEQFF.

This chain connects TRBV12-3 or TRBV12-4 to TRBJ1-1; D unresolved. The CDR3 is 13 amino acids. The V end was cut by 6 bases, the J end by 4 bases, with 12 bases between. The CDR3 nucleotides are TGTGCCAGCAGGGGTCTCCGGGGCACTGAAGCTTTCTTT. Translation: CASRGLRGTEAFF.

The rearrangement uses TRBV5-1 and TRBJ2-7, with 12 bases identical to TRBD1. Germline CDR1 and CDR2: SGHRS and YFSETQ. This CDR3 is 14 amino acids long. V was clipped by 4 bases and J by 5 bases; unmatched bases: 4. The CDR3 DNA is TGCGCCAGCAGCCGGGACAGGGGGCGAGACGAGCAGTACTTC. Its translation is CASSRDRGRDEQYF.

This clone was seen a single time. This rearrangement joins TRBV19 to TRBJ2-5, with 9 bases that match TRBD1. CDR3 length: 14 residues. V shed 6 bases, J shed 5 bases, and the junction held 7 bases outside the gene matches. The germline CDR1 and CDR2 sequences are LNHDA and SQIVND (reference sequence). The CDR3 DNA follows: TGTGCCAGTAGCCCACAGGGGGCGCGGGAGACCCAGTACTTC. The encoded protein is CASSPQGARETQYF.

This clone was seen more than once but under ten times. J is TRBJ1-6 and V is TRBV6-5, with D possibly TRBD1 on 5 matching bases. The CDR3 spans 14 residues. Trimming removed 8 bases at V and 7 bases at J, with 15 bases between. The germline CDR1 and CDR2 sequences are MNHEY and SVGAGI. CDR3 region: CASSGGVGNSPLHF. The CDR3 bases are TGTGCCAGCTCGGGAGGGGTTGGCAATTCACCCCTCCACTTT.

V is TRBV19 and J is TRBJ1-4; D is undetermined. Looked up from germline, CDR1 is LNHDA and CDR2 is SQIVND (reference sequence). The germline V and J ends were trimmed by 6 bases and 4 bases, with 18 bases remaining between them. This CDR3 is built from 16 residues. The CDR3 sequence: CASRTGSGVNNEKLFF. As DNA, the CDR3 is TGTGCCAGTAGAACGGGAAGTGGAGTTAATAATGAAAAACTGTTTTTT.

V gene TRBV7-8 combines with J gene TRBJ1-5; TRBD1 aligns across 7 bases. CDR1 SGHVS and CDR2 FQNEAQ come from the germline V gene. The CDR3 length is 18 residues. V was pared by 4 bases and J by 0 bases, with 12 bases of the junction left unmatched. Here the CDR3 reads CASSSTTVRGNSNQPQHF. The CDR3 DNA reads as TGTGCCAGCAGCTCCACAACAGTCAGGGGGAATAGCAATCAGCCCCAGCATTTT.

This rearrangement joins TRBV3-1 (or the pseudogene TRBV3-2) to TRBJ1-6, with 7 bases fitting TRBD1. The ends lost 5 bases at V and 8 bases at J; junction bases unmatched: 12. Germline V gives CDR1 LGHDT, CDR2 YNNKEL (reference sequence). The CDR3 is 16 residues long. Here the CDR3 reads CASSFRQGAWDSPLHF. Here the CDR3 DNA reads TGTGCCAGCAGCTTCCGACAGGGCGCCTGGGATTCACCCCTCCACTTT.

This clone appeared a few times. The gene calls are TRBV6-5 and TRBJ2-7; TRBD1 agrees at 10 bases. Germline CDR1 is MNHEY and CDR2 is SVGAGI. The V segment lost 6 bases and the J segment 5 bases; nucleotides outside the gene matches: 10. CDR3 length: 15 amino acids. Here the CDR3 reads CASSQIRDRGDEQYF. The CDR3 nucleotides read TGTGCCAGCAGCCAGATACGGGACAGGGGAGACGAGCAGTACTTC.

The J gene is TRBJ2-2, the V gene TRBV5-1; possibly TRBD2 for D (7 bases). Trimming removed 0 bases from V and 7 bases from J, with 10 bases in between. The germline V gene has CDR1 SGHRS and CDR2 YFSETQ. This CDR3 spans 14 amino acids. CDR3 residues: CASSLAGGGGELFF. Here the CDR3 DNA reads TGCGCCAGCAGCTTGGCGGGGGGCGGCGGGGAGCTGTTTTTT.

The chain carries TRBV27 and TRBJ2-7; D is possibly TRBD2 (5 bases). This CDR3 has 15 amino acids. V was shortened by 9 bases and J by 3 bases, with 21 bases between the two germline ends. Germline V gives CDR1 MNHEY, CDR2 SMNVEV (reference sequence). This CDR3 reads CASRRFPGSHYEQYF. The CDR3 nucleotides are TGTGCCAGTAGGAGGTTCCCGGGGAGCCACTACGAGCAGTACTTC.

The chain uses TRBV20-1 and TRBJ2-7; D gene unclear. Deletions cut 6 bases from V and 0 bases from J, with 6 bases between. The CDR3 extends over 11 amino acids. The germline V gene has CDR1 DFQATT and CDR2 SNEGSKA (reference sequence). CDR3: CSAVGSYEQYF. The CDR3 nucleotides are TGCAGTGCCGTCGGCTCCTACGAGCAGTACTTC.

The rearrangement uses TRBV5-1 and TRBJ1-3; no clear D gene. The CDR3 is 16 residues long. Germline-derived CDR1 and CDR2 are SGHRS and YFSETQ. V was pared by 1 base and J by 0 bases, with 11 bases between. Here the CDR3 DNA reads TGCGCCAGCAGCTTGTTGGCATTCAGCTCTGGAAACACCATATATTTT. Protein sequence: CASSLLAFSSGNTIYF.

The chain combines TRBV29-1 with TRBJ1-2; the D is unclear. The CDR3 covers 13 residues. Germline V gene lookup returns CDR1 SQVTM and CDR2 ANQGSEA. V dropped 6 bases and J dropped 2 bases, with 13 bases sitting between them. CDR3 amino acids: CSVLNRENYGYTF. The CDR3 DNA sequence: TGCAGCGTCCTGAACCGTGAGAACTATGGCTACACCTTC.

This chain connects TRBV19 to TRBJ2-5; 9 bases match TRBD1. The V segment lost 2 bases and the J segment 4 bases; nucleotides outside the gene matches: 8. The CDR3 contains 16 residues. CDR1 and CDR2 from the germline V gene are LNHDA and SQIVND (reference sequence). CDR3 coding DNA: TGTGCCAGTAGTATAATTAGGGGACAGGGAAGAGAGACCCAGTACTTC. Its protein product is CASSIIRGQGRETQYF. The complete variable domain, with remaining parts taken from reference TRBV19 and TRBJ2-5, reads DGGITQSPKYLFRKEGQNVTLSCEQNLNHDAMYWYRQDPGQGLRLIYYSQIVNDFQKGDIAEGYSVSREKKESFPLTVTSAQKNPTAFYLCASSIIRGQGRETQYFGPGTRLLVL.

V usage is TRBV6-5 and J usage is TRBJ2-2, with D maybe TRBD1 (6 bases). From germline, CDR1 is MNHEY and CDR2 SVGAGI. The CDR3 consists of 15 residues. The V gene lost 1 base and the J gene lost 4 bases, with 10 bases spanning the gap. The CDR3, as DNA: TGTGCCAGCAGTTACTGGGGGCACGGCACCGGGGAGCTGTTTTTT. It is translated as CASSYWGHGTGELFF.

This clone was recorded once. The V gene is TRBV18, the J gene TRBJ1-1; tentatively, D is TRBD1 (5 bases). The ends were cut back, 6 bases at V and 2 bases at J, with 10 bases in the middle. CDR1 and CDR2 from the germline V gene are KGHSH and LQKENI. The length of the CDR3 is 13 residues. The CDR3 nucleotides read TGTGCCAGCTCGCCCGACAGCAACACTGAAGCTTTCTTT. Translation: CASSPDSNTEAFF.

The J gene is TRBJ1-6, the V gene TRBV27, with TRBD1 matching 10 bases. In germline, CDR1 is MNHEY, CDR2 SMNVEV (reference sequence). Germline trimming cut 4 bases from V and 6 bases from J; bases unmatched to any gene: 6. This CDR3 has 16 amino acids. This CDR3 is CASSSAGQGGNSPLHF. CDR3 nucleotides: TGTGCCAGCAGTTCAGCAGGACAGGGGGGTAATTCACCCCTCCACTTT.

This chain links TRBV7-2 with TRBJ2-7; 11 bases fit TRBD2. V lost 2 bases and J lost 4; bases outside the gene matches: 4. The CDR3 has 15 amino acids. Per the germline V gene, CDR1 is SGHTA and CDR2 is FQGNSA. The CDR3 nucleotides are TGTGCCAGCAGCTTAATAGCGGGGGGGCCGTACGAGCAGTACTTC. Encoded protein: CASSLIAGGPYEQYF.

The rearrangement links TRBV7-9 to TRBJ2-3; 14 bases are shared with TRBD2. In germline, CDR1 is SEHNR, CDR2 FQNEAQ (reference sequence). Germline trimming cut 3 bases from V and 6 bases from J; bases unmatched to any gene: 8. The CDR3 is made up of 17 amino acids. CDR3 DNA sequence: TGTGCCAGCAGCTTTTCGGGACTAGCGGGGGCGAGGGATACGCAGTATTTT. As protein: CASSFSGLAGARDTQYF.

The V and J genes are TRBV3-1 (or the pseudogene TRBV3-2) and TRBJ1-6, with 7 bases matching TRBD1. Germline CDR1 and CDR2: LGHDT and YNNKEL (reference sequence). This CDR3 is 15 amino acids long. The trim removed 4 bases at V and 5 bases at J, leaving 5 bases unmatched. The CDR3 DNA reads TGTGCCAGCAGCCGGAGGGGGCAGAATAATTCACCCCTCCACTTT. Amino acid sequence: CASSRRGQNNSPLHF.

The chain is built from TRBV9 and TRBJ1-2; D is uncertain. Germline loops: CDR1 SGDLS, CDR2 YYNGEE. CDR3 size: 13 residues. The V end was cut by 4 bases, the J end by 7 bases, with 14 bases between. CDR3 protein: CASSLHSLGGYTF. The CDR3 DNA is TGTGCCAGCAGCCTGCATAGCTTGGGTGGCTACACCTTC.

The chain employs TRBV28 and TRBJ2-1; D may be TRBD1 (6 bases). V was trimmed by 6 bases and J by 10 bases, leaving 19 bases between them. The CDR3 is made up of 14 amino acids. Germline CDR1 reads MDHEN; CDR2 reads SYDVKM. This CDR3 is CASRPINRDREQFF. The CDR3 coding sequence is TGTGCCAGCAGGCCCATAAACAGGGACCGGGAGCAGTTCTTC.

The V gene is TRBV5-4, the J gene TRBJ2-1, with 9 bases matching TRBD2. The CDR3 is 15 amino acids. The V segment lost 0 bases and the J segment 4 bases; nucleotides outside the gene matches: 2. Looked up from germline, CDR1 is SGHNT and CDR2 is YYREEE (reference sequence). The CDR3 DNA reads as TGTGCCAGCAGCTTGGTAAGCGGGGGGTACAATGAGCAGTTCTTC. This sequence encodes CASSLVSGGYNEQFF.